These T cell receptor beta chains were read from a single sample in a study of cytomegalovirus exposure and HLA in healthy donors. Libraries were prepared by immunoSEQ multiplex PCR; TCRdb keeps only in-frame clonotypes and omits some of them. This specimen shows tens of thousands of clones; the ten leading clones hold 15%. Specimen: PBMCs. These receptors were obtained from a man in his fifties in good health and CMV-seropositive. CDR3s include the opening cysteine and the closing phenylalanine or tryptophan. Each record gives: D gene, J gene, V gene, CDR3 DNA, CDR3 protein. D genes are given only for firm matches.

TRBD2,TRBJ2-1,TRBV19,TGTGCCAGTAGTATTTTAGCGGGAGGGTCCTACAATGAGCAGTTCTTC,CASSILAGGSYNEQFF
TRBD1,TRBJ2-7,TRBV29-1,TGCAGCGTGCAAGGGGGACAGGGGGCCTACGAGCAGTACTTC,CSVQGGQGAYEQYF
NA,TRBJ1-3,TRBV30,TGTGCCTGGAGTGTTCAGGGGTGGCTGAACACCATATATTTT,CAWSVQGWLNTIYF
TRBD2,TRBJ2-7,TRBV9,TGTGCCAGCAGCGTAGCCAGCGGGATAGTTCCCTACGAGCAGTACTTC,CASSVASGIVPYEQYF
TRBD2,TRBJ2-5,TRBV29-1,TGCAGCGCCGATAACCCAGCGGGAGGGGAGACCCAGTACTTC,CSADNPAGGETQYF
TRBD2,TRBJ2-2,TRBV18,TGTGCCAGCTCACCACCTGGGCTAGCGGGGACCGCCAAGAGTGCCGGGGAGCTGTTTTTT,CASSPPGLAGTAKSAGELFF
NA,TRBJ2-1,TRBV5-6,TGTGCCAGCAGCCTGGACTATAACTCCTACAATGAGCAGTTCTTC,CASSLDYNSYNEQFF
TRBD1,TRBJ1-4,TRBV4-2,TGTGCCAGCAGCGAACAGACAGGGGAGTCTGAAAAACTGTTTTTT,CASSEQTGESEKLFF
TRBD1,TRBJ1-5,TRBV6-5,TGTGCCAGCAGGCCCGGGACAGGGCTTGATCAGCCCCAGCATTTT,CASRPGTGLDQPQHF
NA,TRBJ1-2,TRBV6-6,TGTGCCAGCAGCCGAGAACCCGACACCAACTATGGCTACACCTTC,CASSREPDTNYGYTF
TRBD1,TRBJ2-3,TRBV18,TGTGCCAGCTCACTGGCTCTAGGGGGCCGCGATACGCAGTATTTT,CASSLALGGRDTQYF
TRBD1,TRBJ1-1,TRBV30,TGTGCCTGGGTCCCGACAGGGTACACTGAAGCTTTCTTT,CAWVPTGYTEAFF
TRBD1,TRBJ1-1,TRBV7-3,TGTGCCAGCAGCCGACAGGGGTCGGACACTGAAGCTTTCTTT,CASSRQGSDTEAFF
NA,TRBJ1-5,TRBV19,TGTGCCAGTAGTAACCCCTTAGGGAGCTATAGCAATCAGCCCCAGCATTTT,CASSNPLGSYSNQPQHF
NA,TRBJ1-1,TRBV6-5,TGTGCCAGCAGTTACTCTTCGGGGTTTGTGAACACTGAAGCTTTCTTT,CASSYSSGFVNTEAFF
TRBD2,TRBJ2-3,TRBV19,TGTGCCAGTAGTCCTGTAGCGGGAGAAGCAGATACGCAGTATTTT,CASSPVAGEADTQYF
TRBD1,TRBJ2-7,TRBV9,TGTGCCAGCAGCGTAGGGACAGGCACCACCTACGAGCAGTACTTC,CASSVGTGTTYEQYF
TRBD2,TRBJ2-7,TRBV28,TGTGCCAGCGTCGCAGCGGGGAACTCCTACGAGCAGTACTTC,CASVAAGNSYEQYF
TRBD1,TRBJ1-2,TRBV29-1,TGCAGCGTTGTGAAGGACAGGGCTGGCTACACCTTC,CSVVKDRAGYTF
NA,TRBJ1-2,TRBV6-5,TGTGCCAGCAGTTACTCCCCCCGGCCGTCTAGGGGCTACACCTTC,CASSYSPRPSRGYTF
NA,TRBJ1-1,TRBV30,TGTGCCTCGAGACCGGACACTGAAGCTTTCTTT,CASRPDTEAFF
NA,TRBJ2-5,TRBV2,TGTGCCAGCAGTGATTACAGGGCAGGGAGAGAGACCCAGTACTTC,CASSDYRAGRETQYF
TRBD1,TRBJ1-5,TRBV14,TGTGCCAGCAGCGATACAGGGGATCAGCCCCAGCATTTT,CASSDTGDQPQHF
NA,TRBJ2-1,TRBV5-1,TGCGCCAGCAGCTTGGCTGGGTTGAGGTACAATGAGCAGTTCTTC,CASSLAGLRYNEQFF
NA,TRBJ2-7,TRBV7-9,TGTGCCAGCGGCCCGGACATTCTTACGAAGCAGTACTTC,CASGPDILTKQYF
NA,TRBJ2-3,TRBV7-2,TGTGCCAGCAGCCCTAGCACAGATACGCAGTATTTT,CASSPSTDTQYF
TRBD2,TRBJ2-5,TRBV29-1,TGCAGCGTTGTAGCGGGAGGGGGGGAGACCCAGTACTTC,CSVVAGGGETQYF
NA,TRBJ2-1,TRBV7-9,TGTGCCAGCAGCTTCCATGCTAGCTACAATGAGCAGTTCTTC,CASSFHASYNEQFF
NA,TRBJ1-1,TRBV4-3,TGCGCCAGCAGCCAAGATCGATACAGGCTGAACACTGAAGCTTTCTTT,CASSQDRYRLNTEAFF
TRBD1,TRBJ1-5,TRBV27,TGTGCCAGCAGCTTCGGCAGGGGGGATCAGCCCCAGCATTTT,CASSFGRGDQPQHF
NA,TRBJ2-5,TRBV5-1,TGCGCCAGCAGCTTGGGGATAGCGAGAGAGACCCAGTACTTC,CASSLGIARETQYF
NA,TRBJ2-1,TRBV19,TGTGCCAGTAGTATAGAAGGGGCCAATGAGCAGTTCTTC,CASSIEGANEQFF